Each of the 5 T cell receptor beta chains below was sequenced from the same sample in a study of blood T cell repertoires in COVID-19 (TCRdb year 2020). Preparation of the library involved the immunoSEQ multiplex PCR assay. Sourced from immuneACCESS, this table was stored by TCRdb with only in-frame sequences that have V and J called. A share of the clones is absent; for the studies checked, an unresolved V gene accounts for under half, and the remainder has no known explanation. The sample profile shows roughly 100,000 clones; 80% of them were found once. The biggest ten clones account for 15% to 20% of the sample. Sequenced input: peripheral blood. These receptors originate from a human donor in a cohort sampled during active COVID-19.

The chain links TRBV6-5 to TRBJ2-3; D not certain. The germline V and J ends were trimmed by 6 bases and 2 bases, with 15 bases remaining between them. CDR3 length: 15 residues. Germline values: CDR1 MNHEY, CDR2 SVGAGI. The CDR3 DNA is TGTGCCAGCAGACCTGGTAGTAGAAACACAGATACGCAGTATTTT. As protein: CASRPGSRNTDTQYF.

The CDR3 here is CASSLAKDYHNEQFF. Here the CDR3 DNA reads TGCGCCAGCAGCTTGGCTAAAGACTACCACAATGAGCAGTTCTTC. The V gene is TRBV5-1, the J gene TRBJ2-1, with D possibly TRBD2 on 5 matching bases. Looked up from germline, CDR1 is SGHRS and CDR2 is YFSETQ. The V end lost 0 bases, the J end lost 5 bases, and 12 bases lay between the germline ends. The CDR3 has 15 amino acids.

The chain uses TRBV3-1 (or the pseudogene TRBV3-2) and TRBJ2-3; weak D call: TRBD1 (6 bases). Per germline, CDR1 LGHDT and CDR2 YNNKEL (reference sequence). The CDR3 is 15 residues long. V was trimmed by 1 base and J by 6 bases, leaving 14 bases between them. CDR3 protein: CASSQAPQGQDTQYF. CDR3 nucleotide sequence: TGTGCCAGCAGCCAAGCCCCACAGGGTCAGGATACGCAGTATTTT.

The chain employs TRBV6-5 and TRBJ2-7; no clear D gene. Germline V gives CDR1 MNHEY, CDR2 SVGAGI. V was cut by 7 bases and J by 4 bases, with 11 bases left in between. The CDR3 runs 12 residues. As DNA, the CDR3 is TGTGCCAGCACAAGTAGTTTTTACGAGCAGTACTTC. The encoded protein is CASTSSFYEQYF.

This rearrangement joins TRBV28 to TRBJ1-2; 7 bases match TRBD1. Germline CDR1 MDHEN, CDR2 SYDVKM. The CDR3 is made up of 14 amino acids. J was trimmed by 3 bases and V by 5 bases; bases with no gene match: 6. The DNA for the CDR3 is TGTGCCAGCAGTAGACAGGGTATCGACTATGGCTACACCTTC. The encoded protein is CASSRQGIDYGYTF.